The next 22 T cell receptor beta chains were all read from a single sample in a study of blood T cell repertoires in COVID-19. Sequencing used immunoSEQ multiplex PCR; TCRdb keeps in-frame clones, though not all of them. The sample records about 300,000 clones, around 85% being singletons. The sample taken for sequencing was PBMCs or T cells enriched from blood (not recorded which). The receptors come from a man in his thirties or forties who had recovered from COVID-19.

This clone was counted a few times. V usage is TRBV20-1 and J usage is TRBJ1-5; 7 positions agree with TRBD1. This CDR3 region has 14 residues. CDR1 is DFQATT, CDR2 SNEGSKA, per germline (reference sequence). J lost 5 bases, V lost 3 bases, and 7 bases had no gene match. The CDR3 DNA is TGCAGTGCTAGTCAGGGGGTTGGAGATCAGCCCCAGCATTTT. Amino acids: CSASQGVGDQPQHF.

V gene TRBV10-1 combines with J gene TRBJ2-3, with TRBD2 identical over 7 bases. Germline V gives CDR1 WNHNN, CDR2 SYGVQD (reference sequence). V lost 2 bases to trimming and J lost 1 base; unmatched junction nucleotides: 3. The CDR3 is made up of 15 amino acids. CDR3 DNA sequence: TGCGCCAGCAGTGAGAAGCGGGGCGGCACAGATACGCAGTATTTT. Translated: CASSEKRGGTDTQYF.

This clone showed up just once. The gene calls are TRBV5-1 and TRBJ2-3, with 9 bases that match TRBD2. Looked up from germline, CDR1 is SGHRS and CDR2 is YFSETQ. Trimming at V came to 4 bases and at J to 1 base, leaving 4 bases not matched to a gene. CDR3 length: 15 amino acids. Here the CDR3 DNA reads TGCGCCAGCAGCCCCGAGCGGGGGGGCACAGATACGCAGTATTTT. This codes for CASSPERGGTDTQYF.

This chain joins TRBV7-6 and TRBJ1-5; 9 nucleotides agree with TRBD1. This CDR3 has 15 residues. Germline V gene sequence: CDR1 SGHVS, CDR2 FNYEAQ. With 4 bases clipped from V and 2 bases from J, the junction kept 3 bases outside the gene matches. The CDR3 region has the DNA TGTGCCAGCAGCTCACGGACAGGGGGCAATCAGCCCCAGCATTTT. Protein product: CASSSRTGGNQPQHF. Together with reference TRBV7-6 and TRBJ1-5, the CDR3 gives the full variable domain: GAGVSQSPRYKVTKRGQDVALRCDPISGHVSLYWYRQALGQGPEFLTYFNYEAQQDKSGLPNDRFSAERPEGSISTLTIQRTEQRDSAMYRCASSSRTGGNQPQHFGDGTRLSIL.

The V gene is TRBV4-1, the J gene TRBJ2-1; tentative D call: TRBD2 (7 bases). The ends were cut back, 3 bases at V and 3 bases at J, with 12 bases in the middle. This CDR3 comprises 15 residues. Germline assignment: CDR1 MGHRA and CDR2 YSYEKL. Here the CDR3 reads CASSHLGGGYNEQFF. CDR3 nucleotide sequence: TGCGCCAGCAGCCACTTAGGGGGGGGCTACAATGAGCAGTTCTTC.

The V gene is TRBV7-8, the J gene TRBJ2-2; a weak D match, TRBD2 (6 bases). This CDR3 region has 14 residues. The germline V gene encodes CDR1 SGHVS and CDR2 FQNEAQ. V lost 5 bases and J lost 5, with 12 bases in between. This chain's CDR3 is CASSPRAGTGELFF. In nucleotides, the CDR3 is TGTGCCAGCAGCCCCCGGGCGGGGACCGGGGAGCTGTTTTTT.

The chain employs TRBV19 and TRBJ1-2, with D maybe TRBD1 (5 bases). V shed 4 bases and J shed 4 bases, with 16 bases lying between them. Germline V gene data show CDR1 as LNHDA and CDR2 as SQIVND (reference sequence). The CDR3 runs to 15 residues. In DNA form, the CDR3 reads TGTGCCAGTAGTAACTCCCGGGGCGGGAGCTATGGCTACACCTTC. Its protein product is CASSNSRGGSYGYTF.

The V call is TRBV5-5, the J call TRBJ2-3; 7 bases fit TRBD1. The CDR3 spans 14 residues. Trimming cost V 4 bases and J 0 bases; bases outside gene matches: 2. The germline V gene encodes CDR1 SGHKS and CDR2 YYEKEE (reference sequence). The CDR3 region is CASSRDRSTDTQYF. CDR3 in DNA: TGTGCCAGCAGCAGGGACAGAAGCACAGATACGCAGTATTTT.

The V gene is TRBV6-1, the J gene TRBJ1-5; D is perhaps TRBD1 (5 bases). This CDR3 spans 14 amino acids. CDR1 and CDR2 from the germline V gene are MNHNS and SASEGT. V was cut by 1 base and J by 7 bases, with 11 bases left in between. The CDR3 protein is CASSEGGGEQPQHF. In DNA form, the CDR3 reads TGTGCCAGCAGTGAAGGGGGAGGGGAACAGCCCCAGCATTTT.

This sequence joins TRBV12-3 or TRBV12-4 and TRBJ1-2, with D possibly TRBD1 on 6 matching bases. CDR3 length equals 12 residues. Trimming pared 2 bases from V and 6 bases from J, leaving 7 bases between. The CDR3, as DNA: TGTGCCAGCAGTTTACAGGGGCATGGCTACACCTTC. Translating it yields CASSLQGHGYTF.

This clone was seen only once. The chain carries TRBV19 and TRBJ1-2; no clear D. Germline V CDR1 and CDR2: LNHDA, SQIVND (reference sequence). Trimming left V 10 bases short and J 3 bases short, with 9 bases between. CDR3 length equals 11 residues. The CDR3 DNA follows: TGTGCCACCCGGGAAGACTATGGCTACACCTTC. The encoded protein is CATREDYGYTF. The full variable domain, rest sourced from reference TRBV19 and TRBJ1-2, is DGGITQSPKYLFRKEGQNVTLSCEQNLNHDAMYWYRQDPGQGLRLIYYSQIVNDFQKGDIAEGYSVSREKKESFPLTVTSAQKNPTAFYLCATREDYGYTFGSGTRLTVV.

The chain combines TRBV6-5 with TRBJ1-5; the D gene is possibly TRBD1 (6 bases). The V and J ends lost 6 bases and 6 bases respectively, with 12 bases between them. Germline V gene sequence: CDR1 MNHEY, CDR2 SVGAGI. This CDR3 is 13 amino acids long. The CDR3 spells CASSNVGAQPQHF. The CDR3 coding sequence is TGTGCCAGCAGCAATGTGGGGGCTCAGCCCCAGCATTTT.

The CDR3 loop reads CASSENGGHSPLHF. The CDR3 DNA reads as TGTGCCAGCAGCGAAAACGGAGGTCATTCACCCCTCCACTTT. J is TRBJ1-6 and V is TRBV3-1 (or the pseudogene TRBV3-2); D unclear. The V and J ends lost 5 bases and 8 bases respectively, with 13 bases between them. Germline-derived CDR1 and CDR2 are LGHDT and YNNKEL (reference sequence). The CDR3 is made up of 14 amino acids.

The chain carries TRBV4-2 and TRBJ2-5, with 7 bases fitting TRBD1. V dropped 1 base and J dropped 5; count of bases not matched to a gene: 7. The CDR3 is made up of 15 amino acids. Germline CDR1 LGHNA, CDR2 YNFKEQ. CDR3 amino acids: CASSQGRGGEETQYF. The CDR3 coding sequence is TGTGCCAGCAGCCAAGGGAGAGGGGGCGAGGAGACCCAGTACTTC.

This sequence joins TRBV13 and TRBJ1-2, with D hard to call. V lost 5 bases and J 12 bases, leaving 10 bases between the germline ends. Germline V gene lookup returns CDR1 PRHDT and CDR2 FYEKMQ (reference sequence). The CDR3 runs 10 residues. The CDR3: CASSLIWHTF. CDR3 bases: TGTGCCAGCAGCCTCATTTGGCACACCTTC. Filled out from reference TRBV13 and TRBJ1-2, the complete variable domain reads AAGVIQSPRHLIKEKRETATLKCYPIPRHDTVYWYQQGPGQDPQFLISFYEKMQSDKGSIPDRFSAQQFSDYHSELNMSSLELGDSALYFCASSLIWHTFGSGTRLTVV.

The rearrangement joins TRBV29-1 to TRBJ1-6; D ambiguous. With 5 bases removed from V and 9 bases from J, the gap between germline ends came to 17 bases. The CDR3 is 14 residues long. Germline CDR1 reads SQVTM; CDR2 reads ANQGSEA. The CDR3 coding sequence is TGCAGCGTTAAACCCGCGGGTGAGGGTTCACCCCTCCACTTT. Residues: CSVKPAGEGSPLHF.

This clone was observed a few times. CDR3 residues: CASSLTSGSTEAFF. In DNA form, the CDR3 reads TGCGCCAGCAGCTTGACGTCAGGATCCACTGAAGCTTTCTTT. J is TRBJ1-1 and V is TRBV5-1; D is unresolved. Germline V lookup: CDR1 SGHRS, CDR2 YFSETQ. V lost 1 base, J lost 4 bases, and 11 bases lay in between. This CDR3 spans 14 amino acids.

Written as DNA, the CDR3 is TGTGCCAGCAGAGCGGGGGCACCCTATTCACCCCTCCACTTT. Encoded protein: CASRAGAPYSPLHF. The rearrangement links TRBV11-1 to TRBJ1-6, with D possibly matching TRBD1 (6 bases). This CDR3 is built from 14 residues. V was trimmed by 6 bases and J by 8 bases, leaving 14 bases between them. Germline V lookup: CDR1 SGHAT, CDR2 FQDESV (reference sequence).

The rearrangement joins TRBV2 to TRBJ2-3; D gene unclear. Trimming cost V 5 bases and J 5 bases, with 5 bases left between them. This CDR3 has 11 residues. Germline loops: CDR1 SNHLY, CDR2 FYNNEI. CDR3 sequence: CASSPRDTQYF. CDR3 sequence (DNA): TGTGCCAGCAGTCCCCGAGATACGCAGTATTTT.

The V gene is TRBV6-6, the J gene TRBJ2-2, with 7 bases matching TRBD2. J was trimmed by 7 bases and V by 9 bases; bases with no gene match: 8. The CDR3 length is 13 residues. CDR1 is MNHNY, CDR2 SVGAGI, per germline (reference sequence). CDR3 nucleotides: TGTGCCAGTTCCCACGGGGAGGGCGGGGAGCTGTTTTTT. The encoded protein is CASSHGEGGELFF.

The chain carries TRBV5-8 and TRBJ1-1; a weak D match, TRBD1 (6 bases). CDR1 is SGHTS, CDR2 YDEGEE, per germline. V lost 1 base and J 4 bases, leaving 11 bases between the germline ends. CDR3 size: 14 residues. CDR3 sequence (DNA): TGTGCCAGCAGCTTGATGCAGGGGACCACTGAAGCTTTCTTT. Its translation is CASSLMQGTTEAFF.

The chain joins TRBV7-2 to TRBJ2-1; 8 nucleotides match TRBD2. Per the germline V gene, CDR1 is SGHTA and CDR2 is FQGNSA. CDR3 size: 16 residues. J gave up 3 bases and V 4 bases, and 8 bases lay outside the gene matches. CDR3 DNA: TGTGCCAGCAGCTCCGTCGGGGGGGCCCTCTACAATGAGCAGTTCTTC. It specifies CASSSVGGALYNEQFF.